This TCR beta chain comes out of a study of T-cell memory formation after mild COVID-19 (dated by TCRdb to about 2021). Regarding the complete study: Most TCR sequence clusters were specific to one of the two donors. Longitudinal TCRalpha and TCRbeta repertoire sequencing tracked T-cell clones expanding and contracting after mild COVID-19 in two donors. The cohort was made up of two young adult volunteers, one female and one male, who were previously healthy. Results the study describes overall, beyond this receptor: Contracting CD4+ clones turned up mainly in the CM and EM memory subsets, whereas EMRA was where CD8+ clones were enriched. From day 15 to 85, contracting clones showed balanced CD4/CD8 phenotypes, whereas a second wave of clones that expanded from day 15 to 37 leaned towards CD4+. Only two mild cases were covered by the study, and larger cohorts that include severe cases with pre-infection samples were considered necessary. SARS-CoV-2 specificity of the second-wave clones peaking on day 37 was not confirmed. Some responding clones were detected in pre-infection memory, which suggested that pre-existing cross-reactive memory T cells had joined the SARS-CoV-2 response.

The reads were generated on an Illumina NovaSeq 6000. Using 5'RACE with constant-segment primers, TCRalpha and TCRbeta cDNA libraries were constructed, with sample barcodes and unique molecular identifiers added in the process. RNA was extracted from every sample with Trizol reagent. Amplification of the libraries took two PCR steps, and the second step added a second sample barcode plus Illumina TruSeq adapters. Libraries were sequenced on an Illumina NovaSeq with 2 x 150 bp paired-end reads. On the study's bioinformatics: With migec v1.2.7, reads were demultiplexed and then collapsed into UMI-guided consensus sequences. Using mixcr v2.1.11, UMI consensuses were aligned to TRA and TRB V and J templates and then assembled into clonotypes. A clonotype was counted as expanded or contracted only if both edgeR and NoisET called the change significant, with noise models trained on biological replicates. For edgeR calls, a false discovery rate-adjusted p below 0.01 and a log2 fold-change threshold of 1 were applied. PCA with hierarchical clustering of max-normalized trajectories of the 1000 most abundant clonotypes was used as exploratory dynamics analysis. Separately sequenced CD4+ and CD8+ repertoires were used to assign a CD4 or CD8 phenotype to each responding clone. The public reads were reanalyzed by TCRdb: fastp trimming at Q25, MiXCR alignment, in-frame beta chains only. Identical CDR3 proteins give one entry, which carries the most common genes and DNA. These V and J calls rely on TCRdb rather than the paper's analysis. This sample lists approximately 150,000 distinct CDR3 sequences; roughly 14% were detected once. The ten most abundant clones make up about 14% of the sample.

From the cysteine up to the phenylalanine, the CDR3 has a length of 17 residues. Left in the record is the CDR3 DNA by itself, 51 bases read in frame from the first base. The junction shows trimming of 3 bases on V and 2 bases on J, and the gene matches do not reach 6 bases of it. Looking up the germline V gene yields CDR1 KGHSH and CDR2 LQKENI. Ficoll-Paque density gradient centrifugation was the method used to isolate PBMCs. This clonotype was observed a handful of times. Which antigen it targets is not known. Base qualities were left out, and no much larger clone turns up one base away. The chain links TRBV18 with TRBJ2-6, with 8 middle bases fitting TRBD1. The receptor comes from an adult woman who had mild COVID-19 (a few samples of this study predate the infection). The sample titles of this study are shuffled in the database, so cell type and time point are left out; the donor was told from shared clones. The specimen sequenced was PBMCs or a T cell subset sorted from them (not recorded which). The base sequence is TGTGCCAGCTCACCCCAACAGGACAGGGCTGGGGCCAACGTCCTGACTTTC. It is translated as CASSPQQDRAGANVLTF.